This T cell receptor (beta chain) is from a study of post-analysis software for immune sequencing data. cDNA libraries for TCR beta contained unique molecular identifiers. One entry per CDR3 protein results from TCRdb running MiXCR on the PCR reads. The sample lists fewer than 850,000 distinct CDR3 sequences; just under 30% were seen once. Study results and caveats: A handful of TRBV segments were more frequent in patients than controls; TRBV5-6, TRBV5-1 and TRBV20-1 belonged to this group.

Per the germline V gene, CDR1 is MNHEY and CDR2 is SMNVEV (reference sequence). Between the trimmed V and J ends, which lost 5 bases and 6 bases, there was a span of 8 bases. CDR3 length: 12 amino acids. There are a few counts of this clonotype. Its specificity is unknown. Sequencing was performed on blood. The gene calls are TRBV27 and TRBJ2-1; the D is unclear. This TCR was sampled from a girl under 18 with multiple sclerosis. The DNA for the CDR3 is TGTGCCAGCAGTGCGAGTTTCAATGAGCAGTTCTTC. Translated: CASSASFNEQFF.